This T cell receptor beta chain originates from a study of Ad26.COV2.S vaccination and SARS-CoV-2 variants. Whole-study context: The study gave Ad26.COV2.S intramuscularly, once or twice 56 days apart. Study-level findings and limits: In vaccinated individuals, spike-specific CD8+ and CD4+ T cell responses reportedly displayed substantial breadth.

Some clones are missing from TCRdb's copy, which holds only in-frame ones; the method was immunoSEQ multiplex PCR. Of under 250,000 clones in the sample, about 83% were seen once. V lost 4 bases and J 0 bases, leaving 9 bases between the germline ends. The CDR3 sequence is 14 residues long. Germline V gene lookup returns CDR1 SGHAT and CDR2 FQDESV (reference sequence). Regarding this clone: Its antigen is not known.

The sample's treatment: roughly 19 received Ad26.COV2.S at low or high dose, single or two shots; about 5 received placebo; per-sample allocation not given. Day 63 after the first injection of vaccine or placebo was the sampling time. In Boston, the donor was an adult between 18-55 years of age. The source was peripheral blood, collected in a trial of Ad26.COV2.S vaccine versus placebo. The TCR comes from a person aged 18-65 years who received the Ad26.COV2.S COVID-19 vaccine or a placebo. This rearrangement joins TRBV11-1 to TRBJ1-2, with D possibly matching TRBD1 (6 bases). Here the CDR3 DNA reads TGTGCCAGCAGCTCCGGGACACCTAACTATGGCTACACCTTC. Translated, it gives CASSSGTPNYGYTF.